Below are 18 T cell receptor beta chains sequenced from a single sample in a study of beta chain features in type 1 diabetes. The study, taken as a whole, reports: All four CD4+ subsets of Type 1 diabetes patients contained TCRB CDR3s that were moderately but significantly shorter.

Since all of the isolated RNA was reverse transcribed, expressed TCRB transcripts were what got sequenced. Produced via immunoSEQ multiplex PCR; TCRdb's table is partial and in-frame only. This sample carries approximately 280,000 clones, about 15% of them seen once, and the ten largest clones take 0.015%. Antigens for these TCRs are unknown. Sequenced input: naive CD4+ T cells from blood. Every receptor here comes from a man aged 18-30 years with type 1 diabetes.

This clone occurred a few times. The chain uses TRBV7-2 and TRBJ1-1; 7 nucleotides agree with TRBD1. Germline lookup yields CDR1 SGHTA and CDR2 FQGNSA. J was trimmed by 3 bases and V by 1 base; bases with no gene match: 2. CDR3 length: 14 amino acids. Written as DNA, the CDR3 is TGTGCCAGCAGCTTAGACAGGGGTGACACTGAAGCTTTCTTT. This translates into CASSLDRGDTEAFF.

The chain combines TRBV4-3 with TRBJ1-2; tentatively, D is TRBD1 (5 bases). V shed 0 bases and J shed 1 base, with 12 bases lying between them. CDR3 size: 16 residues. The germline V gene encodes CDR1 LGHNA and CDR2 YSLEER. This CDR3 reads CASSQDLGQGNYGYTF. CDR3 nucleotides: TGCGCCAGCAGCCAAGATCTCGGGCAGGGTAACTATGGCTACACCTTC.

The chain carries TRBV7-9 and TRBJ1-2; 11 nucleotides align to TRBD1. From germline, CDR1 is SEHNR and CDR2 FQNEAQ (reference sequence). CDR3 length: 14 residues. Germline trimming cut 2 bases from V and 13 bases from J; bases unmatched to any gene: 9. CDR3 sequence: CASSLNVGQGVSTF. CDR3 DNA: TGTGCCAGCAGCTTAAACGTGGGACAGGGGGTATCCACCTTC.

CDR3 bases: TGTGCCAGCAGTTTACCCATCAGGGGGACTGAAGCTTTCTTT. Protein: CASSLPIRGTEAFF. The chain joins TRBV28 to TRBJ1-1, with 7 nucleotides matching TRBD1. Germline trimming cut 2 bases from V and 5 bases from J; bases unmatched to any gene: 5. Germline loops: CDR1 MDHEN, CDR2 SYDVKM. This CDR3 has 14 residues.

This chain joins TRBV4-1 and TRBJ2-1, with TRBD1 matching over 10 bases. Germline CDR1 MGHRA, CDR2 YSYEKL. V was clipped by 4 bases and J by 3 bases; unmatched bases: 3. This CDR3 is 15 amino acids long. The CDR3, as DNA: TGCGCCAGCAGCCCGACAGGGGGCGGCTACAATGAGCAGTTCTTC. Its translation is CASSPTGGGYNEQFF.

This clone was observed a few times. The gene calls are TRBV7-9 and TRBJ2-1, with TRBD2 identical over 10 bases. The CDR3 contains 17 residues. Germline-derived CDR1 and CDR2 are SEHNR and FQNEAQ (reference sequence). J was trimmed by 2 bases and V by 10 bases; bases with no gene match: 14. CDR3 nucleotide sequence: TGTGCCACCGCCCTGAGGATAGCGGGGGGCCCCTACAATGAGCAGTTCTTC. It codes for CATALRIAGGPYNEQFF.

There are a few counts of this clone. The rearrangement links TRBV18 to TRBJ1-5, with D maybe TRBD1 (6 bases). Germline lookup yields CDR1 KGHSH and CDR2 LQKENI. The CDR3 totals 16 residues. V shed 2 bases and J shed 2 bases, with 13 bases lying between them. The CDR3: CASSPNSGVGNQPQHF. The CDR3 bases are TGTGCCAGCTCACCAAATTCAGGGGTTGGCAATCAGCCCCAGCATTTT.

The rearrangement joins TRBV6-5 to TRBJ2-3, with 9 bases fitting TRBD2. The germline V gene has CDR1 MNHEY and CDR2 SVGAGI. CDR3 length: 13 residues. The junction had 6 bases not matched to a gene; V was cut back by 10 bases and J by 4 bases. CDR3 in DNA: TGTGCCACCTTAGCGGGGGCGGCAGATACGCAGTATTTT. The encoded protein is CATLAGAADTQYF.

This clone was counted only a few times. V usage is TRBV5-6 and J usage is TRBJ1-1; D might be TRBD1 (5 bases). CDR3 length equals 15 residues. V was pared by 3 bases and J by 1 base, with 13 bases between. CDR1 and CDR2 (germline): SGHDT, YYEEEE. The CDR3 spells CASSYGHPPNTEAFF. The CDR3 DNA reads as TGTGCCAGCAGCTACGGACATCCCCCGAACACTGAAGCTTTCTTT.

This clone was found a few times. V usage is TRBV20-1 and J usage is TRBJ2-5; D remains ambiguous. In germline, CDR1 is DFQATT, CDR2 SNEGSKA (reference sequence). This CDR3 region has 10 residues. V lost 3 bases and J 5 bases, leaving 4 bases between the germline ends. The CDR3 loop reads CSASLETQYF. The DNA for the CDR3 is TGCAGTGCTAGCCTTGAGACCCAGTACTTC.

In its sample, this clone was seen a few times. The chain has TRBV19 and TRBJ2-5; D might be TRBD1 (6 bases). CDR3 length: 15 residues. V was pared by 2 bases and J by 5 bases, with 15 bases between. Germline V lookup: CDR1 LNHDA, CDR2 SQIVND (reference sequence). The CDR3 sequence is CASSIWQGSQETQYF. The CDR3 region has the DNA TGTGCCAGTAGTATATGGCAGGGGAGTCAGGAGACCCAGTACTTC.

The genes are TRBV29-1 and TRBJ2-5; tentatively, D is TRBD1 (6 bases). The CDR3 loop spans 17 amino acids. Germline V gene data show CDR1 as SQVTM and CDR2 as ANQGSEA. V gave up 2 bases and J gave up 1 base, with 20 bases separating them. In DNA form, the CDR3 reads TGCAGCGTTGAATCTCCGGGACACCCAACCTTCCAAGAGACCCAGTACTTC. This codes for CSVESPGHPTFQETQYF.

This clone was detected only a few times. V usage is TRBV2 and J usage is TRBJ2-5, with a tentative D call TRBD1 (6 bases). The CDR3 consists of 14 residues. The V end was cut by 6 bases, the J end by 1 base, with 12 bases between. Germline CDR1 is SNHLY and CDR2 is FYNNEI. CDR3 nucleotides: TGTGCCAGCAGGGAGGAACAGGGCCAAGAGACCCAGTACTTC. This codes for CASREEQGQETQYF. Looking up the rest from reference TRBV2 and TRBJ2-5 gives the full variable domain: EPEVTQTPSHQVTQMGQEVILRCVPISNHLYFYWYRQILGQKVEFLVSFYNNEISEKSEIFDDQFSVERPDGSNFTLKIRSTKLEDSAMYFCASREEQGQETQYFGPGTRLLVL.

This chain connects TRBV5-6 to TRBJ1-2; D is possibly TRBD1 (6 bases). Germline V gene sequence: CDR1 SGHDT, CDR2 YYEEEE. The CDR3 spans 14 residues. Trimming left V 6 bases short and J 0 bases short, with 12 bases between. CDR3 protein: CASTRTDTNYGYTF. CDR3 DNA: TGTGCCAGCACCAGGACAGATACTAACTATGGCTACACCTTC.

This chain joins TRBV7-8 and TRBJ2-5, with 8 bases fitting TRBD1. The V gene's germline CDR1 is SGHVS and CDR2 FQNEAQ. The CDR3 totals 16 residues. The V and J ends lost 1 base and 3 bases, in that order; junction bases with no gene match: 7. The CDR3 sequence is CASSLGHVTGEETQYF. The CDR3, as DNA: TGTGCCAGCAGCTTAGGACATGTGACAGGGGAAGAGACCCAGTACTTC. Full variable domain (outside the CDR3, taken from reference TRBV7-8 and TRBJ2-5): GAGVSQSPRYKVAKRGQDVALRCDPISGHVSLFWYQQALGQGPEFLTYFQNEAQLDKSGLPSDRFFAERPEGSVSTLKIQRTQQEDSAVYLCASSLGHVTGEETQYFGPGTRLLVL.

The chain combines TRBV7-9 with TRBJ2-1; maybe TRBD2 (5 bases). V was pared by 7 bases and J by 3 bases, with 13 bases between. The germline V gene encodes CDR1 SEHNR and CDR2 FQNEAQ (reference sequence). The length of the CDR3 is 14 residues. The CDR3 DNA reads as TGTGCCAGCACTCTAACGGGATTCTACAATGAGCAGTTCTTC. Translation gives CASTLTGFYNEQFF.

This CDR3 is CASSEVGGNSPLHF. The CDR3 DNA reads TGTGCCAGCAGTGAAGTAGGGGGAAATTCACCCCTCCACTTT. V usage is TRBV2 and J usage is TRBJ1-6, with D tentatively TRBD1 (6 bases). V gave up 1 base and J gave up 7 bases, with 8 bases separating them. Germline-derived CDR1 and CDR2 are SNHLY and FYNNEI. The CDR3 contains 14 residues.

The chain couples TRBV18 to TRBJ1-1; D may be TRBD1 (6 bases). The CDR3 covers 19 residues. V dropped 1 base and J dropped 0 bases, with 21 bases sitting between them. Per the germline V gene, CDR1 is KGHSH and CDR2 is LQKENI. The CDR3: CASSPLFAGGRRMNTEAFF. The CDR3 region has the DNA TGTGCCAGCTCACCACTGTTCGCCGGGGGGCGCCGGATGAACACTGAAGCTTTCTTT.